These 9 T cell receptor beta chains originate from one sample sequenced in a study of human T cells and chemical hapten exposure. TCRdb ran MiXCR on the RACE reads and lists one entry per CDR3 protein. Of tens of thousands of distinct CDR3 sequences detected, approximately 14% appear once; the ten largest clones hold 4.6%. Time point described: pre-sensitization, week 0. Treatment reported: therapeutic diphenylcyclopropenone sensitization with weekly scalp DPC. Sequencing was performed on whole blood, taken in connection with sensitization to the hapten diphenylcyclopropenone (DPC). The receptors derive from a woman aged 45-60 years with alopecia areata. Some clones in this sample may be carry-over from other donors' samples.

The gene calls are TRBV7-2 and TRBJ2-1, with 10 bases aligning to TRBD2. The CDR3 runs 16 residues. V gave up 5 bases and J gave up 9 bases; unmatched junction bases: 13. Per the germline V gene, CDR1 is SGHTA and CDR2 is FQGNSA. DNA of the CDR3: TGTGCCAGCAGCAGGGTTGCAGCGGGAGGGCTAGCTGAGCAGTTCTTC. Translated, it gives CASSRVAAGGLAEQFF.

The chain couples TRBV3-1 to TRBJ2-5, with D unclear. CDR1 is LGHDT, CDR2 YNNKEL, per germline (reference sequence). V lost 1 base, J lost 2 bases, and 2 bases lay in between. The CDR3 sequence is 12 residues long. The CDR3 spells CASSQVQETQYF. The CDR3 DNA follows: TGTGCCAGCAGCCAAGTTCAAGAGACCCAGTACTTC.

This clonotype was observed a handful of times. The V call is TRBV14, the J call TRBJ2-7; no clear D. The CDR3 runs 14 residues. CDR1 and CDR2 from the germline V gene are SGHDN and FVKESK. Trimming removed 1 base from V and 0 bases from J, with 7 bases in between. The CDR3 region has the DNA TGTGCCAGCAGCCAAGTTTTGACCTCCTACGAGCAGTACTTC. This translates into CASSQVLTSYEQYF.

This clonotype has more than one count but fewer than ten. This chain links TRBV20-1 with TRBJ1-4, with TRBD1 matching over 7 bases. Germline CDR1 reads DFQATT; CDR2 reads SNEGSKA (reference sequence). Trimming removed 2 bases from V and 5 bases from J; junction bases left unmatched: 5. The CDR3 runs to 14 residues. CDR3 in amino acids: CSARTGTANEKLFF. In DNA, the CDR3 is TGCAGTGCTAGAACCGGGACAGCCAATGAAAAACTGTTTTTT.

This clonotype showed up just a few times. The V call is TRBV28, the J call TRBJ2-2; 8 nucleotides match TRBD1. Losses at the gene ends were 5 bases for V and 3 bases for J; bases not matched to a gene: 5. CDR1 MDHEN and CDR2 SYDVKM come from the germline V gene. This CDR3 is built from 15 residues. The CDR3 DNA is TGTGCCAGCAGTACCCGGACAGGGTACACCGGGGAGCTGTTTTTT. As protein: CASSTRTGYTGELFF.

There are many counts of this clonotype. V is TRBV6-6 and J is TRBJ2-1; 11 nucleotides align to TRBD2. The length of the CDR3 is 19 residues. Unmatched junction bases numbered 9, after V lost 2 bases and J lost 0 bases. Germline loops: CDR1 MNHNY, CDR2 SVGAGI (reference sequence). The DNA of the CDR3 is TGTGCCAGCAGTTACCGGTTACTAGCGGGAGTTCCCTCCTACAATGAGCAGTTCTTC. Its protein is CASSYRLLAGVPSYNEQFF.

This clonotype was detected ten times or more. The rearrangement links TRBV7-6 to TRBJ2-7; D uncertain. The CDR3 has 16 amino acids. Germline-derived CDR1 and CDR2 are SGHVS and FNYEAQ. V lost 0 bases and J 4 bases, leaving 16 bases between the germline ends. Here the CDR3 reads CASSLAVAGEIYEQYF. CDR3 bases: TGTGCCAGCAGCTTAGCCGTGGCAGGAGAGATTTACGAGCAGTACTTC. The full variable domain, with the rest looked up from reference TRBV7-6 and TRBJ2-7, is GAGVSQSPRYKVTKRGQDVALRCDPISGHVSLYWYRQALGQGPEFLTYFNYEAQQDKSGLPNDRFSAERPEGSISTLTIQRTEQRDSAMYRCASSLAVAGEIYEQYFGPGTRLTVT.

The chain has TRBV5-4 and TRBJ2-3, with TRBD2 identical over 7 bases. CDR3 length: 14 amino acids. Looked up from germline, CDR1 is SGHNT and CDR2 is YYREEE (reference sequence). V was pared by 6 bases and J by 0 bases, with 4 bases of the junction left unmatched. This CDR3 reads CASKAGVSTDTQYF. In DNA form, the CDR3 reads TGTGCCAGCAAGGCGGGGGTGAGCACAGATACGCAGTATTTT.

This rearrangement joins TRBV12-3 or TRBV12-4 to TRBJ2-1; 7 bases line up with TRBD2. The ends lost 7 bases at V and 6 bases at J; junction bases unmatched: 9. The CDR3 has 14 residues. The CDR3: CASTPRRTSNEQFF. CDR3 coding DNA: TGTGCCAGCACCCCCCGGAGGACTAGCAATGAGCAGTTCTTC.